A selection of T cell receptor beta chains follows, all from one sample in a study of T cell changes during pregnancy in multiple sclerosis. Here immunoSEQ multiplex PCR was the method, and the copy in TCRdb shows in-frame clones only, minus some. The sample consists of 90,000 to 130,000 clones, roughly 90% of them appearing once. This material consisted of peripheral blood, taken in the third trimester of pregnancy. The receptors shown here come from a female donor with multiple sclerosis, enrolled in a pregnancy study. Both conserved end residues are part of each CDR3. D genes are given only for firm matches. The size entry is marked missing in some rows and otherwise reads once, few, many or a size class.

CDR3nt	CDR3aa	abundance	v_gene	d_gene	j_gene
TGTGCCAGCAGTGAAGTGGCGGGTCTGGGCACTGAAGCTTTCTTT	CASSEVAGLGTEAFF	-	TRBV6-1	-	TRBJ1-1
TGTGCCAGCAGCCCTTCCAAGATATCTGAGCGAAAACGGGACTACGAGCAGTACTTC	CASSPSKISERKRDYEQYF	-	TRBV4-2	-	TRBJ2-7
TGTGCCTGGTCGAAAAGGACAGCGTACAATGAGCAGTTCTTC	CAWSKRTAYNEQFF	-	TRBV30	-	TRBJ2-1
TGTGCCAGTAGTCTCCGACAGGGAAGCACAGATACGCAGTATTTT	CASSLRQGSTDTQYF	-	TRBV19	TRBD1	TRBJ2-3
TGTGCCACTATAGGGGGCATGGTTCAGCCCCAGCATTTT	CATIGGMVQPQHF	-	TRBV6-1	TRBD1	TRBJ1-5
TGTGCCAGCAGCGTAGAACAGGGGGCGCGGTCTGGCTACACCTTC	CASSVEQGARSGYTF	-	TRBV9	TRBD1	TRBJ1-2
TGTGCCAGCAGCTCTTCCCCCTCCTACAATGAGCAGTTCTTC	CASSSSPSYNEQFF	-	TRBV7-3	-	TRBJ2-1
TGTGCCAGCAGCACCGACAGGGGCTATGGCTACACCTTC	CASSTDRGYGYTF	-	TRBV27	TRBD1	TRBJ1-2
TGTGCCAGCAGTGTAACAGGGTTCGCAACTTTCTTT	CASSVTGFATFF	-	TRBV25-1	-	TRBJ1-1
TGCGCCAGCAGCTTGCTTAGCGGGGGCGACAACACCGGGGAGCTGTTTTTT	CASSLLSGGDNTGELFF	-	TRBV5-1	TRBD2	TRBJ2-2
TGTGCCAGCAGCTTAAGGAGCTCAGGACAGGCTAACTATGGCTACACCTTC	CASSLRSSGQANYGYTF	-	TRBV7-9	TRBD1	TRBJ1-2
TGTGCCAGCAGTCACCCCTACGACAAACCCTACGAGCAGTACTTC	CASSHPYDKPYEQYF	-	TRBV6-5	-	TRBJ2-7
TGTGCCAGCAGCTTAGTCGAAGCGGGAGTCTACGAGCAGTACTTC	CASSLVEAGVYEQYF	once	TRBV7-8	TRBD2	TRBJ2-7